The clone carrying this T cell receptor (beta chain) was counted at least ten times. Its cognate antigen is unknown. This CDR3 is 14 amino acids long. Trimming took off 0 bases at V and 0 bases at J, with 4 bases between the two ends. Germline V lookup: CDR1 MRHNA, CDR2 SNTAGT. MiXCR, run by TCRdb on the reads, gives a single entry per CDR3 protein. The repertoire holds 300,000 to 400,000 distinct CDR3 sequences, with more than 20% as singletons. The data originate from a study of T cell repertoires in cytomegalovirus infection. Background on the study: In the study, CMV epitopes included recently identified HLA-C-restricted and well-studied HLA-B-restricted ones. It can be stated that public TCR beta signatures indicated CMV infection as well as a matching HLA type.

Overall study findings and caveats: HLA-C-restricted CMV-specific TCR beta clonotypes prevailed in the ex vivo response.

The receptor was isolated from a human donor in good health (CMV status not recorded). Some clones in this sample may be carry-over from other donors' samples. This material consisted of cultured PBMCs, taken from culture after CMV antigen stimulation. The rearrangement links TRBV6-4 to TRBJ2-3; D is unresolved. CDR3 residues: CASSDSDSTDTQYF. CDR3 in DNA: TGTGCCAGCAGTGACTCGGACAGCACAGATACGCAGTATTTT.